Reported below is one TCR beta chain. Sequencing used immunoSEQ multiplex PCR; TCRdb keeps in-frame clones, though not all of them. This sample has 200,000 to 300,000 clones; 86% occur once, and the top ten carry roughly 5.2%. This record comes from a study of blood T cell repertoires in COVID-19. Germline V lookup: CDR1 SGHTA, CDR2 FQGNSA. V dropped 1 base and J dropped 9 bases, with 9 bases sitting between them. The CDR3 extends over 12 amino acids. Sequencing was carried out using peripheral blood. The source is a woman of 80 years or more with COVID-19, enrolled during active disease. The chain uses TRBV7-2 and TRBJ1-2; D uncertain. For the CDR3, the DNA is TGTGCCAGCAGCTTAGAGCAGAGGAGCTACACCTTC. Amino acids: CASSLEQRSYTF.